This is a list of T cell receptor beta chains from one sample in a study of Ad26.COV2.S vaccination and SARS-CoV-2 variants. Assay used: immunoSEQ multiplex PCR; TCRdb lists only in-frame clones, some missing. This sample carries some 250,000 clones, 85% to 90% of them seen once, and the ten largest clones take about 10%. The sample here was peripheral blood, taken in a trial of Ad26.COV2.S vaccine versus placebo. The receptors shown here come from a person between 18 and 65 years old who received the Ad26.COV2.S COVID-19 vaccine or a placebo. The CDR3 runs from the conserved cysteine through the conserved F or W. D genes are given only for firm matches. Only part of the rows carry a size: once, few, many, or a class if the clone is expanded.

CASGTGNTGELFF,TGTGCCAGCGGGACAGGGAACACCGGGGAGCTGTTTTTT,NA,TRBV2,TRBJ2-2,13,TRBD1
CASSQDPRTSGSYEQYF,TGTGCCAGCAGCCAAGATCCCCGGACTAGCGGGAGCTACGAGCAGTACTTC,NA,TRBV3-1/TRBV3-2,TRBJ2-7,17,TRBD2
CASSLAKGGKSNEQFF,TGTGCCAGCAGCTTAGCGAAAGGGGGGAAAAGCAATGAGCAGTTCTTC,NA,TRBV7-2,TRBJ2-1,16,NA
CASEKQGSGSYEQYF,TGTGCCAGCGAAAAACAGGGATCCGGCTCCTACGAGCAGTACTTC,NA,TRBV28,TRBJ2-7,15,NA
CATSDPNTEAFF,TGTGCCACCAGTGACCCAAACACTGAAGCTTTCTTT,few,TRBV24-1,TRBJ1-1,12,NA
CASRTSRDGAEYF,TGTGCCAGCAGAACGTCCCGGGACGGTGCGGAATACTTC,NA,TRBV6-5,TRBJ2-7,13,NA
CASSAGTAGTEAFF,TGCGCCAGCAGCGCGGGGACCGCGGGCACTGAAGCTTTCTTT,NA,TRBV5-1,TRBJ1-1,14,NA
CAWSQDRGYEQYF,TGTGCCTGGAGTCAGGACAGGGGCTACGAGCAGTACTTC,NA,TRBV30,TRBJ2-7,13,TRBD1
CASRGLISYGYTF,TGTGCCAGCCGGGGACTTATAAGCTATGGCTACACCTTC,once,TRBV6-5,TRBJ1-2,13,NA
CASSPRQGSSYEQYF,TGTGCCAGCAGTCCTCGGCAGGGCAGCTCCTACGAGCAGTACTTC,NA,TRBV28,TRBJ2-7,15,NA
CASSLDSGKWALHF,TGTGCCAGCAGCTTAGACAGCGGGAAGTGGGCCCTCCACTTT,once,TRBV7-2,TRBJ1-6,14,NA
CASSRLAGGPGPAQFF,TGTGCCAGCAGTCGACTAGCGGGGGGACCCGGGCCAGCGCAGTTCTTC,NA,TRBV7-9,TRBJ2-1,16,TRBD2
CASSLGIGGQFF,TGTGCCAGCAGCTTGGGTATAGGGGGGCAGTTCTTC,NA,TRBV7-2,TRBJ2-1,12,NA
CASSPRQGGYEQYF,TGTGCCAGCAGTCCGAGACAGGGGGGCTACGAGCAGTACTTC,NA,TRBV7-2,TRBJ2-7,14,TRBD1
CASSLWGGTGGTEAFF,TGTGCCAGCAGTTTATGGGGAGGGACAGGGGGAACTGAAGCTTTCTTT,NA,TRBV28,TRBJ1-1,16,TRBD1
CASRRATNEKLFF,TGTGCCAGCAGGAGGGCAACTAATGAAAAACTGTTTTTT,NA,TRBV28,TRBJ1-4,13,NA
CASSPLAGASYNEQFF,TGTGCCAGCAGCCCCCTAGCGGGAGCTTCCTACAATGAGCAGTTCTTC,NA,TRBV9,TRBJ2-1,16,TRBD2
CASSTGFTGNTIYF,TGTGCCAGTAGTACCGGATTTACTGGAAACACCATATATTTT,NA,TRBV19,TRBJ1-3,14,NA
CASSQAITSTNEKLFF,TGCGCCAGCAGCCAAGCTATAACATCAACTAATGAAAAACTGTTTTTT,NA,TRBV4-3,TRBJ1-4,16,NA
CASSYSQEAYEQYF,TGTGCCAGCAGTTACTCGCAGGAGGCCTACGAGCAGTACTTC,once,TRBV6-2/TRBV6-3,TRBJ2-7,14,NA
CASSLDSGGLETQYF,TGTGCTAGCAGCTTAGATAGCGGGGGCTTAGAGACCCAGTACTTC,NA,TRBV7-7,TRBJ2-5,15,TRBD2
CSEASTETQYF,TGCAGTGAGGCTAGCACGGAGACCCAGTACTTC,NA,TRBV20-1,TRBJ2-5,11,NA
CASRLTGAYTDTQYF,TGTGCCAGCAGACTGACAGGGGCTTACACAGATACGCAGTATTTT,NA,TRBV3-1/TRBV3-2,TRBJ2-3,15,TRBD1
CASRGGLAGVEQYF,TGTGCCAGCAGGGGCGGACTAGCGGGAGTTGAGCAGTACTTC,NA,TRBV7-2,TRBJ2-7,14,TRBD2
CASSGRHQGRDTQYF,TGCGCCAGCAGTGGGCGACACCAAGGGAGAGATACGCAGTATTTT,NA,TRBV5-1,TRBJ2-3,15,NA
CASSEQVSFAGYGYTF,TGTGCCAGCAGTGAACAGGTCTCGTTTGCTGGGTATGGCTACACCTTC,NA,TRBV6-1,TRBJ1-2,16,NA
CATTSPRASTDTQYF,TGTGCCACCACCTCCCCCAGGGCCAGCACAGATACGCAGTATTTT,NA,TRBV30,TRBJ2-3,15,NA
CASSTRGQGGEKLFF,TGTGCCAGTAGTACCAGGGGACAAGGGGGTGAAAAACTGTTTTTT,NA,TRBV19,TRBJ1-4,15,NA
CASSVEAGIEGYTF,TGTGCCAGCAGCGTAGAGGCGGGGATTGAGGGCTACACCTTC,NA,TRBV9,TRBJ1-2,14,NA
CASSDQTGNTGELFF,TGTGCCAGCAGCGACCAGACAGGGAACACCGGGGAGCTGTTTTTT,NA,TRBV6-4,TRBJ2-2,15,NA
CASTILGQGASEQYF,TGTGCCAGCACTATCTTGGGACAGGGGGCGTCCGAGCAGTACTTC,once,TRBV28,TRBJ2-7,15,TRBD1
CASSYDSEKLFF,TGTGCCAGCAGCTACGACAGTGAAAAACTGTTTTTT,few,TRBV5-8,TRBJ1-4,12,NA
CASSIKLVWDRVSEQYF,TGTGCCAGTAGTATTAAACTTGTTTGGGACAGGGTATCCGAGCAGTACTTC,NA,TRBV19,TRBJ2-7,17,TRBD1
CSASVLAGGPDEQYF,TGCAGTGCTAGTGTGCTAGCGGGGGGACCGGACGAGCAGTACTTC,NA,TRBV20-1,TRBJ2-7,15,TRBD2
CAISSGRTEQFF,TGTGCCATCAGCAGCGGGAGAACTGAGCAGTTCTTC,once,TRBV10-3,TRBJ2-1,12,TRBD2
CASSIRILEEQYF,TGTGCCAGTAGTATTCGGATCTTGGAAGAGCAGTACTTC,few,TRBV19,TRBJ2-7,13,NA
CASSPLRTGGVGTNEKLFF,TGTGCCAGCTCACCTCTTCGGACAGGGGGCGTTGGAACTAATGAAAAACTGTTTTTT,NA,TRBV18,TRBJ1-4,19,TRBD1
CASSPDRLGSSYNEQFF,TGCGCCAGCAGCCCTGATAGGTTGGGGAGCTCCTACAATGAGCAGTTCTTC,NA,TRBV4-3,TRBJ2-1,17,NA
CASRGTAHTGELFF,TGTGCCAGCAGGGGGACAGCACACACCGGGGAGCTGTTTTTT,few,TRBV28,TRBJ2-2,14,TRBD1
CASSPGTGPNSPLHF,TGTGCCAGCAGCCCAGGGACAGGGCCTAATTCACCCCTCCACTTT,NA,TRBV25-1,TRBJ1-6,15,TRBD1
CASSYGDPTIWEQYF,TGTGCCAGCAGTTACGGGGACCCTACTATATGGGAGCAGTACTTC,NA,TRBV6-2/TRBV6-3,TRBJ2-7,15,NA
CASSPYSSASSYNEQFF,TGTGCCAGCAGTCCCTATAGTAGCGCGAGCTCCTACAATGAGCAGTTCTTC,NA,TRBV6-6,TRBJ2-1,17,NA